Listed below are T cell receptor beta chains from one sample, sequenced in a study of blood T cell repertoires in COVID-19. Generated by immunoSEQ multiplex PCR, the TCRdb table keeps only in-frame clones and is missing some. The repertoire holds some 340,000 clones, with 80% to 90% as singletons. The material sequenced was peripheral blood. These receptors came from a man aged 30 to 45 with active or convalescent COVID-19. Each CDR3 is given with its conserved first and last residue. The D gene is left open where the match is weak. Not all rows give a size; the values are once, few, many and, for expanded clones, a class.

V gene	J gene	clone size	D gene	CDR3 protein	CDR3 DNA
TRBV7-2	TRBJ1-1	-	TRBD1	CASSLVGTGGFGTTEAFF	TGTGCCAGCAGCTTAGTGGGGACAGGGGGTTTTGGGACCACTGAAGCTTTCTTT
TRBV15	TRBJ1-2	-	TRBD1	CATSRGLEGANLHGYTF	TGTGCCACCAGCAGAGGACTGGAGGGGGCGAATCTACACGGCTACACCTTC
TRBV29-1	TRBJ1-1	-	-	CSVTGLGGNTEAFF	TGCAGCGTCACTGGGTTAGGGGGGAACACTGAAGCTTTCTTT
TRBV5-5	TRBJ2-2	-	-	CASSIMGGTGELFF	TGTGCCAGCAGCATTATGGGGGGCACCGGGGAGCTGTTTTTT
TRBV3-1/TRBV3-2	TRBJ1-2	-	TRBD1	CASSPLGQGVGGYTF	TGTGCCAGCAGCCCCCTGGGACAGGGGGTCGGGGGCTACACCTTC
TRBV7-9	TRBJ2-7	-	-	CASSLDSAAREQYF	TGTGCCAGCAGCTTAGATTCGGCAGCGCGGGAGCAGTACTTC
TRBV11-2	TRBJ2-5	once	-	CASSLVRQETQYF	TGTGCCAGCAGCTTAGTTAGACAAGAGACCCAGTACTTC
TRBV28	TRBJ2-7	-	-	CASSLSQLEQYF	TGTGCCAGCAGTTTATCTCAACTCGAGCAGTACTTC
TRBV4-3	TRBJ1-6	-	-	CASSLDRHNSPLHF	TGCGCCAGCAGCCTGGACAGACATAATTCACCCCTCCACTTT
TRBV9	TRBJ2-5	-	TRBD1	CASSVLGGKETQYF	TGTGCCAGCAGCGTATTAGGGGGCAAGGAGACCCAGTACTTC
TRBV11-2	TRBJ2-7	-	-	CASSPGLRISYEQYF	TGTGCCAGCTCCCCAGGGCTAAGGATCTCCTACGAGCAGTACTTC
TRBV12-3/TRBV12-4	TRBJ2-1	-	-	CASSLVSNEQFF	TGTGCCAGCAGTTTAGTTAGCAATGAGCAGTTCTTC
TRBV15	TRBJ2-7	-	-	CATSTETGYYEQYF	TGTGCCACCAGCACTGAAACAGGGTACTACGAGCAGTACTTC
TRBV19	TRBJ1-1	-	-	CASGGRGAFF	TGTGCCAGTGGTGGCCGGGGAGCTTTCTTT
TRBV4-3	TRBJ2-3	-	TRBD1	CASSQDSVGQGHTDTQYF	TGCGCCAGCAGCCAAGATTCGGTAGGACAGGGCCACACAGATACGCAGTATTTT
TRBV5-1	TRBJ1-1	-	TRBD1	CASSLVPGQGGNTEAFF	TGCGCCAGCAGCTTGGTCCCGGGACAGGGGGGGAACACTGAAGCTTTCTTT
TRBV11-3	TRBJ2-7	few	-	CASSLLAGNYEQYF	TGTGCCAGCAGCCTACTGGCGGGGAACTACGAGCAGTACTTC
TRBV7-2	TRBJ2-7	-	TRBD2	CASSSGLAAIYEQYF	TGTGCCAGCAGCTCTGGACTAGCGGCGATCTACGAGCAGTACTTC
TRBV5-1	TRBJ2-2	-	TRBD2	CASSSSGMNTGELFF	TGCGCCAGCAGCTCGAGCGGGATGAACACCGGGGAGCTGTTTTTT
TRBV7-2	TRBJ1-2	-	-	CASSVPGYYGYTF	TGTGCCAGCAGCGTCCCAGGGTACTATGGCTACACCTTC
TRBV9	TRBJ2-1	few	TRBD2	CASAGGSGRGYNEQFF	TGTGCCAGCGCGGGAGGGAGCGGCCGAGGGTACAATGAGCAGTTCTTC
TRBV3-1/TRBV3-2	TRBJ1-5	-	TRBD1	CASTRGAGGQPQHF	TGTGCCAGCACCCGCGGGGCAGGGGGGCAGCCCCAGCATTTT
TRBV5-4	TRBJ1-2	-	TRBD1	CASSFGQGAFGYTF	TGTGCCAGCAGCTTCGGTCAGGGGGCGTTCGGCTACACCTTC
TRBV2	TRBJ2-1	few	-	CASTTRGTGNEQFF	TGTGCCAGCACCACCCGCGGGACGGGCAATGAGCAGTTCTTC
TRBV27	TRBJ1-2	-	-	CASSHFKGDGGYTF	TGTGCCAGCAGCCACTTTAAGGGAGACGGTGGCTACACCTTC
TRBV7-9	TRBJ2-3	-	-	CASSLGGGVWLDTQYF	TGTGCCAGCAGCTTAGGTGGCGGGGTCTGGTTGGATACGCAGTATTTT
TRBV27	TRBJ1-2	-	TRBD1	CASRPTGYFAGYTF	TGTGCCAGCAGGCCGACAGGGTATTTTGCTGGCTACACCTTC
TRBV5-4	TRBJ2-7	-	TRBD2	CASSFRLAGIHEQYF	TGTGCCAGCAGCTTCCGACTAGCGGGGATCCACGAGCAGTACTTC
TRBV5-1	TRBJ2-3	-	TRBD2	CASSPRTSLVDTQYF	TGCGCCAGCAGCCCCCGGACTAGCTTGGTGGATACGCAGTATTTT
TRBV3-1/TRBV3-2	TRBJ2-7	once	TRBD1	CASSLSAGTGYVYEQYF	TGTGCCAGCAGTCTATCTGCCGGGACAGGGTATGTTTACGAGCAGTACTTC
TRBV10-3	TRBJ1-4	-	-	CAISEGAGSPLF	TGTGCCATCAGTGAGGGGGCCGGGTCTCCCCTTTTT
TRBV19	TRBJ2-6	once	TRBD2	CASSPSGEAWGSSGANVLTF	TGTGCCAGTAGCCCTAGCGGGGAGGCCTGGGGTAGCTCTGGGGCCAACGTCCTGACTTTC
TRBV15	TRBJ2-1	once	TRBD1	CATSPAGQGMRKFF	TGTGCCACCAGTCCAGCGGGACAGGGGATGAGAAAGTTCTTC
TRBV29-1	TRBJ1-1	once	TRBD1	CSVEPAGTEAEAFF	TGCAGCGTTGAGCCGGCAGGGACAGAAGCTGAAGCTTTCTTT
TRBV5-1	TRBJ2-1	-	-	CASRGIGRGGSYNEQFF	TGCGCCAGCAGAGGGATAGGGAGAGGGGGCTCCTACAATGAGCAGTTCTTC
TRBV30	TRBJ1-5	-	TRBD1	CAWSVQGAYQPQHF	TGTGCCTGGAGCGTACAGGGGGCTTATCAGCCCCAGCATTTT
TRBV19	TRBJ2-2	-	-	CASSIERQDGELFF	TGTGCCAGTAGTATAGAAAGGCAGGACGGGGAGCTGTTTTTT
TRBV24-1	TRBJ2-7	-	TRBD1	CATSDSRGTGSTYEQYF	TGTGCCACCAGTGATTCCCGGGGGACAGGTTCGACTTACGAGCAGTACTTC
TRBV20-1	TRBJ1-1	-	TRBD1	CSATGQGEAFF	TGCAGTGCTACCGGACAGGGAGAAGCTTTCTTT
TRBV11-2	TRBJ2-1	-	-	CASSLDMGGAYNEQFF	TGTGCCAGCAGCTTAGATATGGGGGGGGCATACAATGAGCAGTTCTTC
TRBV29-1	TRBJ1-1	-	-	CSLTARTGNTEAFF	TGCAGCTTAACCGCCCGCACAGGGAACACTGAAGCTTTCTTT
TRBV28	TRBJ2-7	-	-	CASSLLGTGREQYF	TGTGCCAGCAGTTTATTGGGAACAGGGCGCGAGCAGTACTTC
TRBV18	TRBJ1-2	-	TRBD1	CASSLGQGSYGYTF	TGTGCCAGCTCACTGGGACAGGGGTCCTATGGCTACACCTTC
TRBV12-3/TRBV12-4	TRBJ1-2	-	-	CASSQPGVEGYTF	TGTGCCAGCAGTCAGCCGGGAGTCGAGGGCTACACCTTC
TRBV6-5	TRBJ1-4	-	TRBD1	CASSNRGMFNEKLFF	TGTGCCAGCAGTAACAGGGGGATGTTTAATGAAAAACTGTTTTTT
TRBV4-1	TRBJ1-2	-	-	CASSQDRRGDYGYTF	TGCGCCAGCAGCCAAGATCGGCGGGGGGACTATGGCTACACCTTC
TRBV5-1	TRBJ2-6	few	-	CASSLGSGLEGANVLTF	TGCGCCAGCAGCTTGGGCTCTGGTCTCGAGGGGGCCAACGTCCTGACTTTC
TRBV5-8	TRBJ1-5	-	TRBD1	CASSSLRGQLSNQPQHF	TGTGCCAGCAGCTCCCTTAGGGGGCAATTGAGCAATCAGCCCCAGCATTTT
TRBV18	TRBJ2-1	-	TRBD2	CASSPPGLGANEQFF	TGTGCCAGCTCCCCACCAGGACTAGGGGCAAATGAGCAGTTCTTC
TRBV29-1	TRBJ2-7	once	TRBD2	CSVELAGPPYEQYF	TGCAGCGTTGAACTAGCGGGACCACCATACGAGCAGTACTTC
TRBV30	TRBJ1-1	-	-	CAWSVPGQFLNTEAFF	TGTGCCTGGAGTGTACCAGGACAGTTTTTGAACACTGAAGCTTTCTTT
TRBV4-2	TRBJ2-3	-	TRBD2	CASSQALAGGDTQYF	TGTGCCAGCAGCCAAGCACTAGCGGGGGGGGATACGCAGTATTTT
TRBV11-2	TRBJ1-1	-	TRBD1	CASSLTGEGAFF	TGTGCCAGCAGCTTGACAGGGGAAGGTGCTTTCTTT
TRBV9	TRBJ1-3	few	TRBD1	CASSPYGTEGNTIYF	TGTGCCAGCAGCCCCTACGGGACAGAAGGAAACACCATATATTTT
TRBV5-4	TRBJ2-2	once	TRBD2	CASSLGLAGGTGELFF	TGTGCCAGCAGCTTGGGGCTAGCGGGGGGAACCGGGGAGCTGTTTTTT
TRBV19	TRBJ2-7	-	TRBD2	CASSPRGGTNLGEQYF	TGTGCCAGTAGTCCCCGGGGGGGGACGAATCTGGGCGAGCAGTACTTC
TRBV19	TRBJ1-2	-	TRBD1	CASSITGGSGYTF	TGTGCCAGTAGTATTACAGGGGGGTCTGGCTACACCTTC
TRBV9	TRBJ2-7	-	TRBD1	CASSAEDRGQYEQYF	TGTGCCAGCAGCGCAGAGGACAGGGGGCAGTACGAGCAGTACTTC
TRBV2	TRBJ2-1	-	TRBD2	CASRASGSYYNEQFF	TGTGCCAGCAGGGCTAGCGGGAGCTATTACAATGAGCAGTTCTTC